The text below deals with one T cell receptor (beta chain). Its antigen is not identified. The entry originates in a study of T cells expressing NK-cell markers. Study background: It was from sorted CD3+CD56+NKG2C+, CD3+CD56+NKG2C- and CD3+CD56-NKG2C+ T cells that TCR beta repertoires came. Sequencing covered eight donors, seven HCMV-seropositive and one seronegative. Whole-study results and caveats: The contribution of dominant NKG2C+ clonotypes to CD8+ T cells in six donors was roughly 1.0-7.5%. These clonotypes additionally ranked first within the CD3+CD56-NKG2C+ fraction of several donors.

The CDR3 contains 14 residues. Reanalyzing the 5' RACE reads, TCRdb keeps one entry per CDR3 protein, without DNA. The sample's table shows 150,000 or so distinct CDR3 sequences. The sample consisted of blood T cells: a sorted CD56 or NKG2C T cell subset, CD4+ or CD8+ T cells, or bulk PBMC T cells (not recorded which). This sequence originates from a woman in her forties or fifties in good health. This chain links TRBV12-3 or TRBV12-4 with TRBJ2-3; TCRdb gives TRBD1 as the D gene, but with no DNA this cannot be confirmed. CDR3 sequence: CASSPRTEKDTQYF.